The TCR beta chain under discussion was sequenced for a study of radiotherapy plus CTLA-4 blockade in lung cancer. Study-level information: Of the patients, more than 15% showed objective responses and 31% attained disease control. Study observations and caveats: Subsequent to radiotherapy plus ipilimumab, tumor-derived TCR clones underwent expansion in blood.

Germline V gene sequence: CDR1 SGDLS, CDR2 YYNGEE. The CDR3 is made up of 15 amino acids. V shed 2 bases and J shed 3 bases, with 14 bases lying between them. Sequencing was performed with immunoSEQ multiplex PCR; in TCRdb, only in-frame clones are kept and a portion is missing. The sample consists of tens of thousands of clones, approximately 72% of them appearing once. This clone was recorded once. Its antigen is undetermined. Here the sequenced sample was peripheral blood, taken from a patient treated with radiotherapy plus ipilimumab. The sequence was obtained from a human donor with non-small cell lung cancer who had stable disease on radiotherapy plus ipilimumab. The rearrangement joins TRBV9 to TRBJ1-1, with D perhaps TRBD1 (5 bases). The CDR3 bases are TGTGCCAGCAGCGTCCAGAGCGGGGCAGACACTGAAGCTTTCTTT. This translates into CASSVQSGADTEAFF.